Shown below are 9 T cell receptor beta chains from a single sample sequenced in a study of Ad26.COV2.S vaccination and SARS-CoV-2 variants. Noted treatment: some 20 received Ad26.COV2.S at low or high dose, single or two shots; about 5 received placebo; per-sample allocation not given. The samples were gathered on day 63 after the first injection of vaccine or placebo. Some clones are missing from TCRdb's copy, which holds only in-frame ones; the method was immunoSEQ multiplex PCR. The repertoire holds around 300,000 clones, less than 90% seen once, with 5.5% to 7% in the top ten. The sequenced sample was peripheral blood, obtained in a trial of Ad26.COV2.S vaccine versus placebo. The receptors were sampled from a person between 18 and 65 years old who received the Ad26.COV2.S COVID-19 vaccine or a placebo.

This chain links TRBV27 with TRBJ2-4; a possible D gene is TRBD2 (5 bases). Germline V lookup: CDR1 MNHEY, CDR2 SMNVEV (reference sequence). The CDR3 covers 16 residues. Trimming left V 5 bases short and J 0 bases short, with 14 bases between. This CDR3 is CASSTGLYLAKNIQYF. In nucleotides, the CDR3 is TGTGCCAGCAGTACTGGACTTTACCTAGCCAAAAACATTCAGTACTTC.

The rearrangement joins TRBV27 to TRBJ2-7; perhaps TRBD1 as D (5 bases). The germline V gene encodes CDR1 MNHEY and CDR2 SMNVEV (reference sequence). V dropped 5 bases and J dropped 2 bases, with 10 bases sitting between them. The CDR3 length is 13 residues. In DNA form, the CDR3 reads TGTGCCAGCAGTCCTAGGGGTCCCTACGAGCAGTACTTC. Translating gives CASSPRGPYEQYF.

The chain is built from TRBV30 and TRBJ2-7, with TRBD1 identical over 7 bases. The germline V gene has CDR1 GTSNPN and CDR2 SVGIG (reference sequence). Trimming removed 5 bases from V and 2 bases from J; junction bases left unmatched: 0. This CDR3 has 11 amino acids. The CDR3 sequence is CAWDRAYEQYF. CDR3 nucleotide sequence: TGTGCCTGGGACAGGGCCTACGAGCAGTACTTC.

The CDR3 DNA sequence: TGTGCCAGCAGCTATGGAGCGACTAGCGGGGGGGCCATCCCCGGGGAGCTGTTTTTT. This gives the protein CASSYGATSGGAIPGELFF. The chain uses TRBV7-3 and TRBJ2-2; 14 bases agree with TRBD2. The CDR3 sequence is 19 residues long. The trim removed 4 bases at V and 6 bases at J, leaving 13 bases unmatched. Germline loops: CDR1 SGHTA, CDR2 FQGTGA.

V is TRBV7-2 and J is TRBJ1-4, with D uncertain. The CDR3 has 14 residues. CDR1 and CDR2 (germline): SGHTA, FQGNSA. V lost 3 bases, J lost 4 bases, and 9 bases lay in between. CDR3 protein: CASSFRTRNEKLFF. The CDR3 coding sequence is TGTGCCAGCAGCTTCAGGACTCGTAATGAAAAACTGTTTTTT.

The V and J genes are TRBV5-6 and TRBJ1-4; D perhaps matches TRBD1 (5 bases). The CDR3 totals 14 residues. Germline CDR1 SGHDT, CDR2 YYEEEE. The ends were cut back, 4 bases at V and 6 bases at J, with 13 bases in the middle. The CDR3 sequence is CASSEGPGDEKLFF. CDR3 DNA: TGTGCCAGCAGCGAGGGACCTGGTGATGAAAAACTGTTTTTT.

This sequence joins TRBV28 and TRBJ1-3; no firm D call. In germline, CDR1 is MDHEN, CDR2 SYDVKM. The CDR3 is 12 residues long. Between the trimmed V and J ends, which lost 6 bases and 2 bases, there was a span of 5 bases. The CDR3 DNA reads TGTGCCAGCAGGGCGGCTGGAAACACCATATATTTT. It specifies CASRAAGNTIYF.

V gene TRBV4-1 combines with J gene TRBJ1-1, with a weak D call TRBD1 (6 bases). V lost 0 bases and J 9 bases, leaving 14 bases between the germline ends. CDR3 length: 14 amino acids. Germline CDR1 and CDR2: MGHRA and YSYEKL. The CDR3 DNA reads as TGCGCCAGCAGCCAAGATACTGTAAGGGGGAAAGCTTTCTTT. Protein: CASSQDTVRGKAFF.

The rearrangement links TRBV6-2 or TRBV6-3 to TRBJ2-7; D is uncertain. The CDR3 covers 13 residues. Germline CDR1 is MNHEY and CDR2 is SVGEGT. V was pared by 6 bases and J by 2 bases, with 11 bases between. CDR3 loop: CASSPIAPYEQYF. CDR3 sequence (DNA): TGTGCCAGCAGCCCAATTGCCCCCTACGAGCAGTACTTC.